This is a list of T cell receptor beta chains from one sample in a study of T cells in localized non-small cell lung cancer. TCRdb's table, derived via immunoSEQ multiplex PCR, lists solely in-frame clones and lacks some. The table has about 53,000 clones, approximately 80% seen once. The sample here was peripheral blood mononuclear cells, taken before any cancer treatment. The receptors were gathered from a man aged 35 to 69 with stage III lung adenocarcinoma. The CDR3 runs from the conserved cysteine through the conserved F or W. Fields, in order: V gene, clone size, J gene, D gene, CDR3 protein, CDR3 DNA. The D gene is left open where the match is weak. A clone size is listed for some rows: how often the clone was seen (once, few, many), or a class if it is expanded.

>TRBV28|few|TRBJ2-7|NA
CASSYSYEQYF
TGTGCCAGCAGTTACTCCTACGAGCAGTACTTC
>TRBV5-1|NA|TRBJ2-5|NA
CASSPGGGAETQYF
TGCGCCAGCAGCCCAGGGGGAGGGGCCGAGACCCAGTACTTC
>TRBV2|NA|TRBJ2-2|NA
CASKTGLNTGELFF
TGTGCCAGCAAAACGGGACTGAACACCGGGGAGCTGTTTTTT
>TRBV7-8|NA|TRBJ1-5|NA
CASSLAGEPQHF
TGTGCCAGCAGCTTAGCGGGGGAGCCCCAGCATTTT
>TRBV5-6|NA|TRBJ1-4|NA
CASSFGTPNEKLFF
TGTGCCAGCAGCTTCGGGACACCTAATGAAAAACTGTTTTTT
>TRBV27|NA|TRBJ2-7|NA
CASSSPMREQYF
TGTGCCAGCAGTTCCCCCATGAGGGAGCAGTACTTC
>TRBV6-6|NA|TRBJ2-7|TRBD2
CASSTRLAGEYEQYF
TGTGCCAGCAGCACCCGACTAGCGGGGGAGTACGAGCAGTACTTC
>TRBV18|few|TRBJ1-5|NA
CASSPWDLNQPQHF
TGTGCCAGCTCACCGTGGGATCTTAATCAGCCCCAGCATTTT
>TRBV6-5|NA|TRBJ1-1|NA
CASSYSQANTEAFF
TGTGCCAGCAGTTACTCACAGGCGAACACTGAAGCTTTCTTT
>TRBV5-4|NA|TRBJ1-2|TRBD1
CASSGGQGADGYTF
TGTGCCAGCAGCGGGGGACAGGGGGCTGACGGCTACACCTTC
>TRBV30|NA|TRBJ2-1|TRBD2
CAWVAGSSYNEQFF
TGTGCCTGGGTAGCGGGGTCCTCCTACAATGAGCAGTTCTTC
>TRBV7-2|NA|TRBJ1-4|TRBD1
CASSPSGTENEKLFF
TGTGCCAGCAGTCCATCCGGGACAGAGAATGAAAAACTGTTTTTT
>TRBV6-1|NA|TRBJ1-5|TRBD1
CASVPPAGGNQPQHF
TGTGCCAGCGTCCCTCCTGCAGGGGGAAATCAGCCCCAGCATTTT
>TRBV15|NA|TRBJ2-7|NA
CATSRDGRGSSYEQYF
TGTGCCACCAGCAGAGATGGCAGGGGCAGCTCCTACGAGCAGTACTTC
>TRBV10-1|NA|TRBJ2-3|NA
CASSRLEADTQYF
TGCGCCAGCAGCCGACTAGAGGCAGATACGCAGTATTTT
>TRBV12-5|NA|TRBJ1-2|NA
CASGLVRGPDYGYTF
TGTGCTAGTGGTTTGGTAAGGGGACCGGACTATGGCTACACCTTC
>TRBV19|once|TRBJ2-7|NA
CASSIGQGSEQYF
TGTGCCAGTAGTATTGGGCAGGGAAGCGAGCAGTACTTC
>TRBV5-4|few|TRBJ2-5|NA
CASSLPLETQYF
TGTGCCAGCAGCTTGCCCCTAGAGACCCAGTACTTC
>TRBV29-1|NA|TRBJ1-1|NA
CSVEGGVGLEAFF
TGCAGCGTTGAAGGAGGGGTAGGGTTGGAAGCTTTCTTT
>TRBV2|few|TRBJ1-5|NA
CASRGGSAGQPQHF
TGTGCCAGCAGAGGTGGGTCGGCGGGTCAGCCCCAGCATTTT
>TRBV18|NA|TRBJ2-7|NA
CASSPQPETGSYEQYF
TGTGCCAGCTCACCCCAACCAGAGACAGGATCCTACGAGCAGTACTTC
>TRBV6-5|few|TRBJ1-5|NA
CASSVSSNQPQHF
TGTGCCAGCAGTGTATCCAGTAATCAGCCCCAGCATTTT
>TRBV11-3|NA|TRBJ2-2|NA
CASSSGLYTNTGELFF
TGTGCCAGCAGCTCAGGACTGTACACGAACACCGGGGAGCTGTTTTTT
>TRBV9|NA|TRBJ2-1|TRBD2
CASSVGPGQREGEQFF
TGTGCCAGCAGCGTGGGGCCGGGCCAGAGGGAGGGTGAGCAGTTCTTC
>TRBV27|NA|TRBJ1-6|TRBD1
CASSSKDREHSPLHF
TGTGCCAGCAGTTCTAAGGACAGGGAACATTCACCCCTCCACTTT
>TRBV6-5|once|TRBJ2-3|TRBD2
CASSLGGTLTDTQYF
TGTGCCAGCAGTTTGGGGGGGACCTTAACAGATACGCAGTATTTT
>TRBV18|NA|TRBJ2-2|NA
CASSPAGENTGELFF
TGTGCCAGCTCACCCGCAGGGGAGAACACCGGGGAGCTGTTTTTT
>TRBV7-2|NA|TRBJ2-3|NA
CASSLGGAKTQYF
TGTGCCAGCAGCTTAGGGGGGGCTAAGACGCAGTATTTT
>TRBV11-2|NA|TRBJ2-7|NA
CASSLDFAAYEQYF
TGTGCCAGCAGCTTAGATTTCGCAGCCTACGAGCAGTACTTC
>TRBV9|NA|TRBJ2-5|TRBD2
CASSDLAGGLETQYF
TGTGCCAGCAGCGATCTAGCGGGAGGGTTGGAGACCCAGTACTTC
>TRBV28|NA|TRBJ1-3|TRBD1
CASRGQGSGNTIYF
TGTGCCAGCAGGGGACAGGGCTCTGGAAACACCATATATTTT
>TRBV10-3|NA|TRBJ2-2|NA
CATRFTGELFF
TGTGCCACTAGGTTTACCGGGGAGCTGTTTTTT
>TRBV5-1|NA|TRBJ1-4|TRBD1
CASSPGQSAGNEKLFF
TGCGCCAGCAGCCCGGGACAGTCGGCGGGAAATGAAAAACTGTTTTTT
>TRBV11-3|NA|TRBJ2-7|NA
CASSRGGGQYF
TGTGCCAGCAGCCGCGGGGGCGGGCAGTACTTC
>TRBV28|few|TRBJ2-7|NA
CASSPIGMYYEQYF
TGTGCCAGCAGTCCGATCGGGATGTACTACGAGCAGTACTTC
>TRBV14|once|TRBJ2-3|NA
CASKAGLSTDTQYF
TGTGCCAGCAAAGCGGGCCTGAGCACAGATACGCAGTATTTT
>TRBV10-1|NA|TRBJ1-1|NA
CASSDTGTGNTEAFF
TGCGCCAGCAGTGATACCGGGACCGGGAACACTGAAGCTTTCTTT
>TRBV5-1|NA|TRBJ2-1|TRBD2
CASSLSAGAYNEQFF
TGCGCCAGCAGCTTGTCAGCGGGGGCGTACAATGAGCAGTTCTTC
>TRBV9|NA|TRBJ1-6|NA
CASSAEGTGISPLHF
TGTGCCAGCAGCGCGGAGGGTACAGGTATATCACCCCTCCACTTT
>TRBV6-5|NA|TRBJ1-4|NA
CASSTRAGEKLFF
TGTGCCAGCAGTACAAGGGCCGGAGAAAAACTGTTTTTT
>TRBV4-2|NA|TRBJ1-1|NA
CASSQVPRGEAFF
TGTGCCAGCAGCCAAGTCCCTCGGGGTGAAGCTTTCTTT
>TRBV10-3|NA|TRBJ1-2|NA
CAISSIPASIYGYTF
TGTGCCATCAGTTCCATCCCAGCGAGCATCTATGGCTACACCTTC
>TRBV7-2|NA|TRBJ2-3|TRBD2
CASSFSGGADTQYF
TGTGCCAGCAGCTTCAGCGGGGGGGCAGATACGCAGTATTTT
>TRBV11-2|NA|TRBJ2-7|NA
CASSPRGAAGNEQYF
TGTGCCAGCAGCCCGAGGGGGGCGGCGGGAAACGAGCAGTACTTC
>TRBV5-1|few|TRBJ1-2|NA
CASSLTDANYGYTF
TGCGCCAGCAGCTTGACAGACGCTAACTATGGCTACACCTTC
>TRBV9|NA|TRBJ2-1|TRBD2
CASSVGGSGRGNEQFF
TGTGCCAGCAGCGTAGGGGGTAGCGGGAGAGGCAATGAGCAGTTCTTC
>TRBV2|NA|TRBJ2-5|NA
CASISDGGTQYF
TGTGCCAGCATTTCGGACGGGGGGACCCAGTACTTC
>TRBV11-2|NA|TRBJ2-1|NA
CASSLESPVYNEQFF
TGTGCCAGCAGCTTAGAGTCGCCGGTTTACAATGAGCAGTTCTTC
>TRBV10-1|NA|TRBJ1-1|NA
CASSESGGSTEAFF
TGCGCCAGCAGTGAGTCTGGCGGTAGCACTGAAGCTTTCTTT